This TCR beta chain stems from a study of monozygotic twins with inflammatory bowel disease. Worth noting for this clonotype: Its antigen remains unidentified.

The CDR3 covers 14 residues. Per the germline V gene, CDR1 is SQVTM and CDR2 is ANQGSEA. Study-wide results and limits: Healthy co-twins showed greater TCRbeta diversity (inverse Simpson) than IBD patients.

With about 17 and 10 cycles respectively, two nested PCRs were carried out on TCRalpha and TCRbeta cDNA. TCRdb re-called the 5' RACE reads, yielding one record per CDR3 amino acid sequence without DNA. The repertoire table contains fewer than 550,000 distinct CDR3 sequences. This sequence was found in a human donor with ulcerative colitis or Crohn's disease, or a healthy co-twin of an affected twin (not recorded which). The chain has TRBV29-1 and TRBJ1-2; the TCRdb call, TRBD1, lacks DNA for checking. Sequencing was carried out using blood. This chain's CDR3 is CSVEGRTGNYGYTF.